This TCR beta chain came from a study of blood T cell repertoires in COVID-19 (dated by TCRdb to 2020 to 2021). For the study in its entirety: The collaborator samples originated in the United States, Italy and Spain and spanned the acute and convalescent phases of COVID-19. The prospective study material was composed of cDNA or gDNA derived from T cells, B-cell-depleted T cells, or PBMCs. The dataset comprised deeply sampled blood TCRbeta repertoires from subjects exposed to, actively infected with, or recovered from COVID-19. The repertoires were made available in a free public database intended to serve as a resource for research on the immune response to SARS-CoV-2. The samples were drawn from the first 160 participants of the ongoing ImmuneRACE study and from some 1,300 subjects provided by 6 global collaborators. A de-identified subject ID, COVID-19 status, age in years and sex were almost always included in the sample metadata. Where HLA class I and class II types were available, the types were taken from metadata supplied by the sample provider, not from assay-based typing.

The immunoSEQ Assay, a bias-controlled multiplex PCR, was used to amplify TCRbeta CDR3 regions from genomic DNA. The study's processing was this. The number of nucleated cells in each sample was estimated by amplification of reference gene primers within the assay. Sequence reads were collapsed and filtered to measure the absolute abundance of every unique TCRbeta CDR3 rearrangement. For each sample, productive Simpson clonality was calculated as the square root of Simpson's diversity index over productive rearrangements. Sourced from immuneACCESS, this table was stored by TCRdb with only in-frame sequences that have V and J called. A share of the clones is absent; for the studies checked, an unresolved V gene accounts for under half, and the remainder has no known explanation. Clone size and V and J calls were adopted from that table, with D and trimming inferred from the DNA. Across this sample there are around 45,000 clones, with 69% seen only once. Together, the top ten hold 5.5% to 8% of the sample.

Paper-wide results and their limitations: The amount of clinical and demographic metadata varied by source and participant and was provided uncurated.

Points on this clone: Its antigen is unknown. No base quality information exists; no much larger clone differs at one position.

Collaborating institutions collected whole blood in K2EDTA tubes following their own protocols. Collaborator samples were shipped for TCRbeta analysis as frozen whole blood, isolated PBMCs, or DNA extracted from either sample type. The sample consisted of peripheral blood. The sequence came from a man older than 75 with acute or convalescent COVID-19.

The CDR3 corresponds to CASSSGTSGHNEQFF. The DNA sequence follows: TGCGCCAGCAGCTCCGGGACTAGCGGCCACAATGAGCAGTTCTTC. Rearrangement joined TRBV5-1 to TRBJ2-1; TRBD2 agrees with 11 junctional bases. Taken from the germline V gene, the CDR1 and CDR2 loops are SGHRS and YFSETQ. The CDR3 starts with the cysteine, ends with the phenylalanine, and has 15 residues. Of all the DNA, just the CDR3 is kept, 45 bases in frame from base 1. V ends up 3 bases short and J 5 bases short, with an unmatched junction base count of 4. Beyond the CDR3, the reference TRBV5-1 and TRBJ2-1 genes provide the residues; the full variable domain reads: KAGVTQTPRYLIKTRGQQVTLSCSPISGHRSVSWYQQTPGQGLQFLFEYFSETQRNKGNFPGRFSGRQFSNSRSEMNVSTLELGDSALYLCASSSGTSGHNEQFFGPGTRLTVL.